This T cell receptor beta chain comes out of a study of OX40 agonist ivuxolimab in advanced cancers. Background on the whole study: Ivuxolimab was a fully human IgG2 agonistic monoclonal antibody targeting the costimulatory receptor OX40 (CD134). Intravenous ivuxolimab was administered to patients every 2 weeks at six dose levels: 0.01, 0.1, 0.3, 1.5, 3 and 10 mg/kg. Of the 50 to 55 dose-escalation patients, hepatocellular carcinoma was present in about 20, melanoma in approximately 15, renal cell carcinoma in 9 and head and neck cancer in 9. In the dose-escalation cohort, around 80% of patients were male, and the mean age was approximately 60 years with a range of roughly 20 to 85. Prior anti-PD-1, anti-PD-L1 or anti-CTLA-4 therapy was permitted, and 35% to 40% of dose-escalation patients had received checkpoint inhibitors. Partial responses occurred in three dose-escalation patients: two with cutaneous melanoma and one with hepatocellular carcinoma. The purpose of peripheral TCRbeta sequencing was to test whether ivuxolimab changed TCR sequence diversity and led to clonal T-cell expansion. The paper reports the monotherapy dose-escalation portion (N of about 54 patients) of the phase I ivuxolimab trial.

As to this clone: Its antigen is currently not known. It has no much larger one-base neighbor in the sample; base qualities were not kept.

Patients with autoimmune disease history or receiving systemic immunosuppression were excluded from the trial. Peripheral blood for TCR sequencing was collected from all dose cohorts at baseline, on cycle 4 day 1, and on cycle 7 day 1. Samples came from an open-label, multicenter, first-in-human phase I dose-escalation trial of ivuxolimab. The trial enrolled adults with locally advanced or metastatic head and neck squamous cell, hepatocellular, melanoma or renal cell carcinoma. Before TCR sequencing, CD4+ T cells and CD8+ T cells were sorted from peripheral blood as separate populations. The V and J ends are trimmed by 7 bases and 2 bases, leaving 9 bases between them. CDR1 ENHRY and CDR2 SYGVKD are derived from the germline V gene. The CDR3 contains 12 residues, cysteine and phenylalanine counted. Here the CDR3 DNA is all that survives: 36 bases in frame from base 1. Genomic DNA was extracted from sorted cells for sequencing of the TCRbeta CDR3 region. The immunoSEQ Assay was used for sequencing of TCRbeta CDR3 regions. Imported from immuneACCESS, the table was reduced by TCRdb to in-frame sequences with V and J called. These copies leave out some clones; in studies compared against another copy, an unresolved V gene accounts for under half, and the cause of the remainder is not known. The sample has tens of thousands of clones on record, around 90% of them singletons. Around 60% of the sample is taken by the ten largest.

Study-level results and caveats: At doses of 0.1 to 3.0 mg/kg, clonal expansion of both CD4+ and CD8+ T cells in blood was seen between baseline and week 6. Partial responders in the 0.1-3.0 mg/kg groups had among the lowest normalized peripheral clonal expansion, especially among CD8+ T cells. Low levels of normalized T-cell clonal expansion were also seen in some patients who did not respond. After ivuxolimab, more expanded clones were found on average in CD8+ T cells than in CD4+ T cells. Antigen specificity was not determined for the clonally expanded peripheral T cells.

The sample here was CD4+ or CD8+ T cells sorted from blood, taken in a trial of the OX40 agonist ivuxolimab. The receptor chain draws on TRBV10-3 and TRBJ2-7; the D gene identity is not certain. The clonotype originates from an adult with an advanced solid tumor such as melanoma, head and neck, liver or kidney cancer. The CDR3 reads CAIKTEAYEQYF. The DNA sequence is TGTGCCATCAAAACCGAGGCCTACGAGCAGTACTTC.